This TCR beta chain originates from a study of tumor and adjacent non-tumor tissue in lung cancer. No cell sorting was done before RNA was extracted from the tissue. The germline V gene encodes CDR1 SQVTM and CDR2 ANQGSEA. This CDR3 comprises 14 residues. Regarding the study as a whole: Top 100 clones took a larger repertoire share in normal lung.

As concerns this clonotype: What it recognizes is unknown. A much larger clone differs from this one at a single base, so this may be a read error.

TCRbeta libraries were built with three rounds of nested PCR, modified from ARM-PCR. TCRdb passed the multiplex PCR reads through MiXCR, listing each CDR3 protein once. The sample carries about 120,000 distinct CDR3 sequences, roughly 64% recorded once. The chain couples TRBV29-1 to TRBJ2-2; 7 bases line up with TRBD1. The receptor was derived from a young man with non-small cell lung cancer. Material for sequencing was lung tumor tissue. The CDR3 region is CSVVGTANTGELLF. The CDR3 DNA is TGCAGCGTTGTCGGGACAGCGAACACCGGGGAGCTGTTATTT.